The sequence of this T cell receptor (beta chain) was determined in a study of post-analysis software for immune sequencing data. Study-wide context: The disease courses covered relapsing-remitting, secondary progressive and progressive-relapsing multiple sclerosis.

The ends were cut back, 1 base at V and 0 bases at J, with 13 bases in the middle. CDR1 and CDR2 (germline): SQVTM, ANQGSEA. This CDR3 is 16 amino acids long. Points on this clonotype: Antigen unknown.

cDNA libraries for TCR beta contained unique molecular identifiers. cDNA molecules numbering around 450,000 came from roughly 1.1 to 9.2 million T cells. TCRdb used MiXCR to reprocess the PCR reads, holding one entry per CDR3 protein. Here the sample spans 380,000 or so distinct CDR3 sequences, less than 35% being singletons. Broader study findings: Controls showed significantly higher normalized Chao1 diversity than did multiple sclerosis patients. Strong co-clustering by F measure was evident for samples that had been prepared in the same batch. Patients showed TRBV5-6, TRBV5-1 and TRBV20-1 among five TRBV segments more frequent than in controls.

This sequence was found in a girl between 10 and 17 years old with multiple sclerosis. Sequences were obtained from blood. The V call is TRBV29-1, the J call TRBJ2-1, with D hard to call. CDR3 region: CSVEVGRRSSYNEQFF. The CDR3, as DNA: TGCAGCGTTGAAGTAGGAAGGAGAAGCTCCTACAATGAGCAGTTCTTC.